One T cell receptor beta chain is described in this entry. Its matching antigen is unknown. The junction departs from germline at one end; a sequencing error may be responsible. The sample comes from a study of blood T cells in healthy people across ages. Notes on the study in general: It was held that the diversity estimates obtained from one million T cells were underestimates.

The germline CDR1 and CDR2 sequences are SGHKS and YYEKEE (reference sequence). This CDR3 has 15 amino acids. Combining a sample-barcoded 5' primer with a J-beta primer mix, a second PCR ran for about 7 to 11 cycles. Each CDR3 protein is one row after TCRdb ran MiXCR on the 5' RACE reads. The table lists 1.5 million to 2 million distinct CDR3 sequences, approximately 50% of them singletons. The rearrangement uses TRBV5-5 and TRBJ2-4; D possibly corresponds to TRBD1 (6 bases). This receptor was identified in a woman aged 40 to 49 in good health. Sequenced: blood. In nucleotides, the CDR3 is TGTGCCAGCAGCCTTGGACAGCTAGCCAAAGACATTCAGTACTTC. Translation gives CASSLGQLAKDIQYF.